The next 21 T cell receptor beta chains were all read from a single sample in a study of T cell changes during pregnancy in multiple sclerosis (dated 2019 in TCRdb). The library was obtained by the immunoSEQ multiplex PCR assay. TCRdb's version of the immuneACCESS table is confined to in-frame rearrangements and falls short of the full clone set. An unresolved V gene accounts for under half of the shortfall where checked; the remainder is of unknown origin. The sample table lists 52,000 or so clones, 92% of them with a count of one. Around 0.25% of the sample is held by the ten biggest clonotypes. The specimen was CD4+ T cells from peripheral blood mononuclear cells, collected in the second trimester of pregnancy. These receptors all stem from a female donor with multiple sclerosis, enrolled in a pregnancy study.

The rearrangement joins TRBV7-2 to TRBJ1-5; 9 nucleotides line up with TRBD1. This CDR3 is 15 amino acids long. From germline, CDR1 is SGHTA and CDR2 FQGNSA. Trimming took 4 bases from V and 1 from J; bases not matched to a gene: 2. DNA for the CDR3: TGTGCCAGCAGCTCAGGACAGGGGAGCAATCAGCCCCAGCATTTT. Encoded protein: CASSSGQGSNQPQHF. The full variable domain, with the rest looked up from reference TRBV7-2 and TRBJ1-5, is GAGVSQSPSNKVTEKGKDVELRCDPISGHTALYWYRQSLGQGLEFLIYFQGNSAPDKSGLPSDRFSAERTGGSVSTLTIQRTQQEDSAVYLCASSSGQGSNQPQHFGDGTRLSIL.

The V call is TRBV5-1, the J call TRBJ1-2; 9 bases are a match to TRBD1. The V and J ends lost 0 bases and 5 bases, in that order; junction bases with no gene match: 20. The germline gives CDR1 SGHRS, CDR2 YFSETQ. This CDR3 contains 20 residues. The CDR3 DNA follows: TGCGCCAGCAGCTTGGAAATTACGGGACAGGGCATTAGGGCTTGGTATGGCTACACCTTC. Protein product: CASSLEITGQGIRAWYGYTF.

This rearrangement joins TRBV27 to TRBJ2-7; unclear D gene. This CDR3 has 13 amino acids. In germline, CDR1 is MNHEY, CDR2 SMNVEV (reference sequence). Trimming shortened V by 6 bases and J by 2 bases, and 11 bases separated the two germline ends. CDR3 sequence reads: CASRAFQAYEQYF. The CDR3 DNA sequence: TGTGCCAGCAGAGCTTTTCAGGCCTACGAGCAGTACTTC.

This rearrangement joins TRBV19 to TRBJ2-5, with D hard to call. CDR1 and CDR2 (germline): LNHDA, SQIVND (reference sequence). CDR3 length equals 17 residues. Trimming removed 0 bases from V and 4 bases from J, with 18 bases in between. The CDR3 DNA is TGTGCCAGTAGTATAGACACTACAAACGACGGGTTAGAGACCCAGTACTTC. Its translation: CASSIDTTNDGLETQYF.

The sample holds one count of this clone. J is TRBJ2-7 and V is TRBV6-6, with 7 bases matching TRBD2. CDR3 length equals 16 residues. V lost 6 bases, J lost 2 bases, and 13 bases stayed unmatched. Germline loops: CDR1 MNHNY, CDR2 SVGAGI (reference sequence). The CDR3 DNA reads TGTGCCAGCAGCCGTCGGCGATCCGGGACTACCTACGAGCAGTACTTC. Protein product: CASSRRRSGTTYEQYF.

This clone has a single count. The chain links TRBV7-9 to TRBJ2-5, with 7 bases matching TRBD2. V shed 3 bases and J 0 bases; nucleotides not matched to a gene: 7. Germline assignment: CDR1 SEHNR and CDR2 FQNEAQ (reference sequence). The CDR3 is made up of 16 amino acids. This CDR3 reads CASSLDTGLHQETQYF. The CDR3 DNA follows: TGTGCCAGCAGCTTGGATACGGGACTACACCAAGAGACCCAGTACTTC.

V and J are TRBV6-1 and TRBJ1-4; maybe TRBD1 (6 bases). The CDR3 length is 15 residues. Germline lookup yields CDR1 MNHNS and CDR2 SASEGT. V lost 2 bases and J lost 5, with 12 bases in between. The CDR3 coding sequence is TGTGCCAGCAGTGAAATAGGGGGTAGGAATGAAAAACTGTTTTTT. Its protein is CASSEIGGRNEKLFF.

This chain uses TRBV5-1 with TRBJ2-1, with 13 bases fitting TRBD2. The CDR3 loop spans 15 amino acids. V lost 4 bases and J lost 7; bases outside the gene matches: 5. Germline V gives CDR1 SGHRS, CDR2 YFSETQ. The CDR3 nucleotides are TGCGCCAGCAGCAAAGGACTAGCGGGAGTAAATGAGCAGTTCTTC. As protein: CASSKGLAGVNEQFF.

The chain employs TRBV10-3 and TRBJ2-1, with a possible D match to TRBD1 (5 bases). V shed 6 bases and J shed 3 bases, with 9 bases lying between them. The CDR3 extends over 13 amino acids. CDR1 is ENHRY and CDR2 is SYGVKD in the germline V gene. DNA for the CDR3: TGTGCCATCAGGGGCAGGGACTACAATGAGCAGTTCTTC. As protein: CAIRGRDYNEQFF.

The rearrangement joins TRBV27 to TRBJ1-2, with 10 bases matching TRBD1. Per germline, CDR1 MNHEY and CDR2 SMNVEV (reference sequence). V was clipped by 5 bases and J by 5 bases; unmatched bases: 5. This CDR3 region has 14 residues. CDR3 DNA: TGTGCCAGCAGTGGTGGGACAGGGGTATATGGCTACACCTTC. This gives the protein CASSGGTGVYGYTF.

The genes are TRBV2 and TRBJ2-4; no clear D gene. From germline, CDR1 is SNHLY and CDR2 FYNNEI. Trimming removed 7 bases at V and 1 base at J, with 8 bases between. This CDR3 comprises 13 residues. The CDR3 reads CASTRDAKNIQYF. CDR3 coding DNA: TGTGCCAGCACTAGAGACGCCAAAAACATTCAGTACTTC.

V is TRBV5-6 and J is TRBJ2-3; 9 bases agree with TRBD2. This CDR3 is 17 amino acids long. V gave up 4 bases and J gave up 3 bases; unmatched junction bases: 12. Germline loops: CDR1 SGHDT, CDR2 YYEEEE. CDR3 coding DNA: TGTGCCAGCAGCCCGGGGCGGGGGGGCAAGTTGACAGATACGCAGTATTTT. Translated, it gives CASSPGRGGKLTDTQYF.

V is TRBV11-1 and J is TRBJ1-2, with 7 bases aligning to TRBD1. Germline CDR1 is SGHAT and CDR2 is FQDESV (reference sequence). Trimming removed 5 bases from V and 8 bases from J; junction bases left unmatched: 8. The CDR3 extends over 13 amino acids. CDR3 nucleotide sequence: TGTGCCAGCAGCCGCGACAGGGCTAGCGGCTACACCTTC. Its translation: CASSRDRASGYTF.

The V and J genes are TRBV2 and TRBJ1-4, with a tentative D call TRBD1 (5 bases). There are 15 residues in the CDR3. Trimming cost V 1 base and J 7 bases, with 13 bases left between them. Germline V CDR1 and CDR2: SNHLY, FYNNEI. Here the CDR3 DNA reads TGTGCCAGCAGTGAAGGTGCAGGGCGATCTGAAAAACTGTTTTTT. This translates into CASSEGAGRSEKLFF.

CDR3 loop: CASSPPSSYEQYF. The DNA of the CDR3 is TGTGCCAGCTCACCACCGAGTAGCTACGAGCAGTACTTC. This chain connects TRBV18 to TRBJ2-7; D unclear. The CDR3 spans 13 residues. The germline V and J ends were trimmed by 0 bases and 3 bases, with 6 bases remaining between them. Germline V gene data show CDR1 as KGHSH and CDR2 as LQKENI.

The V gene is TRBV9, the J gene TRBJ1-2; no firm D call. V gave up 0 bases and J gave up 4 bases, with 13 bases separating them. The germline V gene encodes CDR1 SGDLS and CDR2 YYNGEE. The CDR3 totals 15 residues. In nucleotides, the CDR3 is TGTGCCAGCAGCGTAGAGGCAGGAGGGTCCTATGGCTACACCTTC. Translated, it gives CASSVEAGGSYGYTF.

The chain has TRBV27 and TRBJ2-5; possible D gene TRBD1, 6 bases. This CDR3 has 12 amino acids. V lost 10 bases and J lost 2, with 11 bases in between. Germline assignment: CDR1 MNHEY and CDR2 SMNVEV (reference sequence). CDR3 sequence: CATQGSQETQYF. The DNA for the CDR3 is TGTGCCACCCAGGGGTCACAAGAGACCCAGTACTTC.

The chain uses TRBV9 and TRBJ1-6; 8 bases fit TRBD1. J lost 7 bases, V lost 3 bases, and 9 bases had no gene match. CDR1 and CDR2 (germline): SGDLS, YYNGEE. The CDR3 is 16 residues long. CDR3 loop: CASSATDRVGNSPLHF. DNA for the CDR3: TGTGCCAGCAGCGCCACGGACAGGGTCGGGAATTCACCCCTCCACTTT.

The V gene is TRBV6-6, the J gene TRBJ1-5, with 7 bases that match TRBD1. CDR1 and CDR2 from the germline V gene are MNHNY and SVGAGI (reference sequence). This CDR3 region has 14 residues. The V and J ends lost 4 bases and 6 bases, in that order; junction bases with no gene match: 6. The CDR3: CASSLIGTAQPQHF. Written as DNA, the CDR3 is TGTGCCAGCAGTTTGATAGGGACAGCTCAGCCCCAGCATTTT.

The chain joins TRBV19 to TRBJ2-2; 7 nucleotides line up with TRBD2. Trimming took 5 bases from V and 5 from J; bases not matched to a gene: 5. Per germline, CDR1 LNHDA and CDR2 SQIVND (reference sequence). CDR3 length: 14 residues. Written as DNA, the CDR3 is TGTGCCAGTAGTTTTCAGGGAGGGACCGGGGAGCTGTTTTTT. Its protein product is CASSFQGGTGELFF.

The rearrangement links TRBV5-6 to TRBJ1-2, with TRBD1 matching 10 bases. The germline V gene encodes CDR1 SGHDT and CDR2 YYEEEE. There are 12 residues in the CDR3. Trimming took 4 bases from V and 7 from J; bases not matched to a gene: 1. The CDR3 DNA reads as TGTGCCAGCAGCCGGGACAGGGGTGGCTACACCTTC. Its translation is CASSRDRGGYTF. Drawing the rest from reference TRBV5-6 and TRBJ1-2, the complete variable domain is DAGVTQSPTHLIKTRGQQVTLRCSPKSGHDTVSWYQQALGQGPQFIFQYYEEEERQRGNFPDRFSGHQFPNYSSELNVNALLLGDSALYLCASSRDRGGYTFGSGTRLTVV.